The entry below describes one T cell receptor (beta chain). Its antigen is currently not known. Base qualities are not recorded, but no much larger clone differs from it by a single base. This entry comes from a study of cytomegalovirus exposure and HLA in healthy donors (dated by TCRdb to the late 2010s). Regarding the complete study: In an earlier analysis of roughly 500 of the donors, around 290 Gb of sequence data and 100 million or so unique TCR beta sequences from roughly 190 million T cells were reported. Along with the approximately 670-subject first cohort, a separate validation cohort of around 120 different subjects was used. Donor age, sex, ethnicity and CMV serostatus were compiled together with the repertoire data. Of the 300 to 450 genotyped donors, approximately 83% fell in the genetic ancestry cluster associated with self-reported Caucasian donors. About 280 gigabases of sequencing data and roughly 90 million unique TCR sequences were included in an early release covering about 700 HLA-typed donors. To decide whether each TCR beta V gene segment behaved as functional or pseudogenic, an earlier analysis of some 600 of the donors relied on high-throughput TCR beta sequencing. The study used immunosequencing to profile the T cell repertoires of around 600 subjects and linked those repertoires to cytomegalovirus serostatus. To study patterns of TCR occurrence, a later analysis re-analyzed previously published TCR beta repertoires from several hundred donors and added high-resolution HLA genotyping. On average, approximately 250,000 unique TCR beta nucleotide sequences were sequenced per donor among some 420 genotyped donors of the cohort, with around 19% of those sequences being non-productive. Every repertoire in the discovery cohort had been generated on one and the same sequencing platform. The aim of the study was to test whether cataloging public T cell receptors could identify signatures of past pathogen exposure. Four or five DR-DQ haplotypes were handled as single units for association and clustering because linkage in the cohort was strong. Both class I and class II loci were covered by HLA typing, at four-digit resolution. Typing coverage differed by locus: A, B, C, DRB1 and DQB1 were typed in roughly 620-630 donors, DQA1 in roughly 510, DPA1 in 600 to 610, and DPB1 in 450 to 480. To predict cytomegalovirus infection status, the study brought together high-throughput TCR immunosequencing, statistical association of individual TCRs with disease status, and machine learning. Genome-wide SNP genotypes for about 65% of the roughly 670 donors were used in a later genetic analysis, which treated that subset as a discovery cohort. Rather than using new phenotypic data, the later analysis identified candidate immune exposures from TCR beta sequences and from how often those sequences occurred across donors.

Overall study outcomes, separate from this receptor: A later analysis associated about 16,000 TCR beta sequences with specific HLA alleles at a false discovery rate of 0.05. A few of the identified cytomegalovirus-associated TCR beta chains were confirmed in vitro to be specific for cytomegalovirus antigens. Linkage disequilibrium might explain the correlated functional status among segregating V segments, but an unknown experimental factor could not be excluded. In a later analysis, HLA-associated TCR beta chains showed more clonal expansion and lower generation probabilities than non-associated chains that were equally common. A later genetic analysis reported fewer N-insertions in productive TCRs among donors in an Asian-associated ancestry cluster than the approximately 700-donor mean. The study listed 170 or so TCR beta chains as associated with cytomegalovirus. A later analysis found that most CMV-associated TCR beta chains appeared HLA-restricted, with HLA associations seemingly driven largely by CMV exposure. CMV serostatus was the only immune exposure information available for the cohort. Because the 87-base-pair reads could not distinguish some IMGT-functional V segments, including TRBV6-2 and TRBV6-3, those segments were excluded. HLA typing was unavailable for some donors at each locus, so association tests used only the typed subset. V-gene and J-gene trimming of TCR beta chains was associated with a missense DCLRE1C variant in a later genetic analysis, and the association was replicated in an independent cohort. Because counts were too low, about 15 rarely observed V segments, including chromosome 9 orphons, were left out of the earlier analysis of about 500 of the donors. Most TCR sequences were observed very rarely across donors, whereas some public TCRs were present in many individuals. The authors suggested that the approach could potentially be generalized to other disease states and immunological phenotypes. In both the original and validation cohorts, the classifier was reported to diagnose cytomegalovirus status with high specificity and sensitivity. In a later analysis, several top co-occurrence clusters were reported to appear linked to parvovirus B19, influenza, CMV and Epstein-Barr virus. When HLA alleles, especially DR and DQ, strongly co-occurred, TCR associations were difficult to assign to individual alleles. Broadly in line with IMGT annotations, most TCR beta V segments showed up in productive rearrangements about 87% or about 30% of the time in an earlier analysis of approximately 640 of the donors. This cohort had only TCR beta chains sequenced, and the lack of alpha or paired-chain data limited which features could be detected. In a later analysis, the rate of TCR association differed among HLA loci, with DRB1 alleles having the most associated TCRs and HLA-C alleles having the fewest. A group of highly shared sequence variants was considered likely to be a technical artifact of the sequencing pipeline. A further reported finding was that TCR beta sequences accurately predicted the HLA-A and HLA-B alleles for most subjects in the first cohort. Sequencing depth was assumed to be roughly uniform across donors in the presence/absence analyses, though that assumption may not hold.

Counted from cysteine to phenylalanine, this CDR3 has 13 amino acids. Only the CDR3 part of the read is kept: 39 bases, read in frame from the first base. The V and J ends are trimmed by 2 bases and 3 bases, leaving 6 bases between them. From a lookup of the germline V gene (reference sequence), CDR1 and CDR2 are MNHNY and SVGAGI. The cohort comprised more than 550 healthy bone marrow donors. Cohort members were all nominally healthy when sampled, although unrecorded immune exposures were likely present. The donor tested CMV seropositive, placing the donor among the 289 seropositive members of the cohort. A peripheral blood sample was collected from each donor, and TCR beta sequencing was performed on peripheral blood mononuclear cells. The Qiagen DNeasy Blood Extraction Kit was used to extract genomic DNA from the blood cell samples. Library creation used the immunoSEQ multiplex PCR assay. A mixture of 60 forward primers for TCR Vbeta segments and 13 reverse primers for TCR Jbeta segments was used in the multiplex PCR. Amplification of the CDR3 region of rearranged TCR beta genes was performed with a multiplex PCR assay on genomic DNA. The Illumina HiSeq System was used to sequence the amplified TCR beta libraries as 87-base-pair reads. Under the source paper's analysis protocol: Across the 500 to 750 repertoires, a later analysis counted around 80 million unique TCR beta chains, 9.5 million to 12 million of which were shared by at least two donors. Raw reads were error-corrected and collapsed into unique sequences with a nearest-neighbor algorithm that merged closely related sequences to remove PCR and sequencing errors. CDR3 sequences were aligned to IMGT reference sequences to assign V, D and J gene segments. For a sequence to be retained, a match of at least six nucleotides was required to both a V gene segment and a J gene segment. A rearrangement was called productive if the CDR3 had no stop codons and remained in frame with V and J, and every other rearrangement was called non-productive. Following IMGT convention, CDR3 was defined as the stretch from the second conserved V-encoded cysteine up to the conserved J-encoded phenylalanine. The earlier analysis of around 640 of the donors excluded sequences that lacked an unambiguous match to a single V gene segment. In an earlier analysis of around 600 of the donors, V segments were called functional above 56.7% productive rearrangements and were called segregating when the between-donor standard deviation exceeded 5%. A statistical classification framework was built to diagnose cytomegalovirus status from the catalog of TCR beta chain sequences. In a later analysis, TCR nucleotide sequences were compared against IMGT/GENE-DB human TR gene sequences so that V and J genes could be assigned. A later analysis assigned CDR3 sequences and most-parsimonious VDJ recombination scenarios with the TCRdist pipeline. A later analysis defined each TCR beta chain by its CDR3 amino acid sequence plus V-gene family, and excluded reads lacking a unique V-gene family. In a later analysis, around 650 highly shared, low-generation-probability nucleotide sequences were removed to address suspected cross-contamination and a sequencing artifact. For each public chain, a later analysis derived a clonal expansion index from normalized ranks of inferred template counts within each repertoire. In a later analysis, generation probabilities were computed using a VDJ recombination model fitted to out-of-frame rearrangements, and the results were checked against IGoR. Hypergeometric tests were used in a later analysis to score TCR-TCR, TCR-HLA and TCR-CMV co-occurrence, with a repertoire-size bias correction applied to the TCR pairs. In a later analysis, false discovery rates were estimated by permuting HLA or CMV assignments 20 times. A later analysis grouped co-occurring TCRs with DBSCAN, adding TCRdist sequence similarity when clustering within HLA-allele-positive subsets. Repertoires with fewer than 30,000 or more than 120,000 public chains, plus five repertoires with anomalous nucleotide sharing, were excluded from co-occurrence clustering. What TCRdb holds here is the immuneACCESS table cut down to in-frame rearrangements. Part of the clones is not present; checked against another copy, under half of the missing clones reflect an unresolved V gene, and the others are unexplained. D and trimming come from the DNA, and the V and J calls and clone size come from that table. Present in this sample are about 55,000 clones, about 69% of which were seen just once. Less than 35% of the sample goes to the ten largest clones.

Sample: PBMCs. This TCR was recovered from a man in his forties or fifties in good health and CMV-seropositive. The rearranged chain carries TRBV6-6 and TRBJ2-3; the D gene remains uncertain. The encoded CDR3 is CASSYELTDTQYF. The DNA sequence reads TGTGCCAGCAGTTACGAACTGACAGATACGCAGTATTTT.